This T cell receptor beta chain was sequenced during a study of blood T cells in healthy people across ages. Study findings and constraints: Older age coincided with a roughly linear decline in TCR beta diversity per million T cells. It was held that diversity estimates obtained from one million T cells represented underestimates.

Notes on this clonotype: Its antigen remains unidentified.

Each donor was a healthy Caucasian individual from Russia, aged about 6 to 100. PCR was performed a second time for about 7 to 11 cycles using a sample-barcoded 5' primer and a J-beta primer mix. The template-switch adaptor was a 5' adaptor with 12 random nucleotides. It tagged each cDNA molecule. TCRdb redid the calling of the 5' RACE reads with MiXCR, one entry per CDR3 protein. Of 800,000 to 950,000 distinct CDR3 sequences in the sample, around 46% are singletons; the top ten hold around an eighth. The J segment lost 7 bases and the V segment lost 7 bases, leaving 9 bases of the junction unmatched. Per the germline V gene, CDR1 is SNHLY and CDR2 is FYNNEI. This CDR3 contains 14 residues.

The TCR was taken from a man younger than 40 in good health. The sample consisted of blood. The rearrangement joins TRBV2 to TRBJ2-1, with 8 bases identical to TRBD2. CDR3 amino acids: CASKEEAGENEQFF. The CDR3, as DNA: TGTGCCAGCAAAGAGGAAGCGGGGGAAAATGAGCAGTTCTTC.